The 32 T cell receptor beta chains reported below all come from one sample, sequenced in a study of coeliac disease. Profiled with immunoSEQ multiplex PCR; TCRdb holds only in-frame clones, not every one. The sample has some 8,700 clones; around three fifths are singletons. Sequenced: intraepithelial lymphocytes from the gut. Receptors originate from a woman between 55 and 75 years old with celiac disease.

This clone is categorized as medium-sized (0.01 to 0.1%). The genes are TRBV7-3 and TRBJ2-7; tentative D call: TRBD2 (7 bases). Deletions cut 2 bases from V and 2 bases from J, with 13 bases between. Germline CDR1 reads SGHTA; CDR2 reads FQGTGA. This CDR3 is built from 15 residues. CDR3 sequence reads: CASSLGGGGTYEQYF. The DNA for the CDR3 is TGTGCCAGCAGCTTAGGAGGGGGGGGAACCTACGAGCAGTACTTC. The entire variable domain, with the rest obtained from reference TRBV7-3 and TRBJ2-7, is as follows: GAGVSQTPSNKVTEKGKYVELRCDPISGHTALYWYRQSLGQGPEFLIYFQGTGAADDSGLPNDRFFAVRPEGSVSTLKIQRTERGDSAVYLCASSLGGGGTYEQYFGPGTRLTVT.

The chain couples TRBV6-8 to TRBJ2-7; 7 bases line up with TRBD1. CDR1 and CDR2 from the germline V gene are MNHGY and SAAAGT. Trimming took 8 bases from V and 5 from J; bases not matched to a gene: 12. The CDR3 spans 14 residues. The CDR3 reads CASVRRQGFNEQYF. CDR3 nucleotides: TGTGCCAGCGTCAGGAGACAGGGTTTCAACGAGCAGTACTTC.

The chain links TRBV6-1 to TRBJ1-4, with a weak D call TRBD1 (5 bases). This CDR3 is built from 14 residues. With 2 bases removed from V and 8 bases from J, the gap between germline ends came to 12 bases. Germline loops: CDR1 MNHNS, CDR2 SASEGT. Here the CDR3 reads CASSEWGGGEKLFF. DNA of the CDR3: TGTGCCAGCAGTGAATGGGGGGGTGGCGAAAAACTGTTTTTT.

V usage is TRBV19 and J usage is TRBJ1-3, with unresolved D. V was trimmed by 5 bases and J by 0 bases, leaving 14 bases between them. Per germline, CDR1 LNHDA and CDR2 SQIVND (reference sequence). This CDR3 is 16 amino acids long. The CDR3 protein is CASSVTRIDSGNTIYF. The CDR3 DNA follows: TGTGCCAGTAGTGTAACCAGGATAGACTCTGGAAACACCATATATTTT. Supplemented by reference TRBV19 and TRBJ1-3, the full variable domain reads DGGITQSPKYLFRKEGQNVTLSCEQNLNHDAMYWYRQDPGQGLRLIYYSQIVNDFQKGDIAEGYSVSREKKESFPLTVTSAQKNPTAFYLCASSVTRIDSGNTIYFGEGSWLTVV.

The V call is TRBV4-2, the J call TRBJ2-3; D may be TRBD2 (6 bases). Trimming took off 1 base at V and 2 bases at J, with 7 bases between the two ends. This CDR3 contains 14 residues. In germline, CDR1 is LGHNA, CDR2 YNFKEQ. CDR3 DNA: TGTGCCAGCAGCCAAGGGGGGGTCACAGATACGCAGTATTTT. Its protein is CASSQGGVTDTQYF.

Worth noting for this clone: At one end, the junction sequence differs from germline, possibly due to a read error. The chain couples TRBV6-5 to TRBJ1-2; possible D gene TRBD1, 5 bases. This CDR3 has 12 residues. Germline V gene sequence: CDR1 MNHEY, CDR2 SVGAGI. The CDR3 bases are TGTGCCAGCAGTTCAGACAGCTATGGCTACGCCTTC. This encodes CASSSDSYGYAF.

This CDR3 reads CSVPQGTLAFRRLHEQYF. CDR3 nucleotides: TGCAGCGTACCACAAGGGACATTGGCCTTTCGTCGTTTGCACGAGCAGTACTTC. The chain uses TRBV29-1 and TRBJ2-7; maybe TRBD1 (6 bases). The germline V gene has CDR1 SQVTM and CDR2 ANQGSEA. V gave up 6 bases and J gave up 5 bases, with 32 bases separating them. This CDR3 has 18 residues.

This clone appeared once. The genes are TRBV4-1 and TRBJ1-4; 8 nucleotides line up with TRBD1. The V segment lost 4 bases and the J segment 4 bases; nucleotides outside the gene matches: 8. The CDR3 length is 16 residues. Germline-derived CDR1 and CDR2 are MGHRA and YSYEKL. The CDR3 DNA reads TGCGCCAGCAGCCTCCGAGCAGACAGGGGTAATGAAAAACTGTTTTTT. Protein sequence: CASSLRADRGNEKLFF.

The chain recombines TRBV28 with TRBJ2-3; D is unresolved. V was clipped by 2 bases and J by 4 bases, with 7 bases between them. There are 13 residues in the CDR3. Germline CDR1 reads MDHEN; CDR2 reads SYDVKM. CDR3 in DNA: TGTGCCAGCAGTTTAAGCCTATCAGATACGCAGTATTTT. As protein: CASSLSLSDTQYF.

V usage is TRBV5-6 and J usage is TRBJ1-4; D is perhaps TRBD1 (6 bases). Germline V CDR1 and CDR2: SGHDT, YYEEEE. Trimming shortened V by 2 bases and J by 5 bases, and 13 bases separated the two germline ends. The CDR3 runs to 15 residues. The CDR3 is CASSFGTPQNEKLFF. Here the CDR3 DNA reads TGTGCCAGCAGCTTCGGGACACCTCAGAATGAAAAACTGTTTTTT.

The chain joins TRBV7-8 to TRBJ1-4; no clear D gene. The V end lost 1 base, the J end lost 7 bases, and 10 bases lay between the germline ends. This CDR3 has 14 residues. Germline V gene data show CDR1 as SGHVS and CDR2 as FQNEAQ. The CDR3 reads CASSLVASGEKLFF. As DNA, the CDR3 is TGTGCCAGCAGCTTAGTTGCCTCCGGTGAAAAACTGTTTTTT. Using reference TRBV7-8 and TRBJ1-4 for the parts outside the CDR3, the full variable domain is GAGVSQSPRYKVAKRGQDVALRCDPISGHVSLFWYQQALGQGPEFLTYFQNEAQLDKSGLPSDRFFAERPEGSVSTLKIQRTQQEDSAVYLCASSLVASGEKLFFGSGTQLSVL.

J is TRBJ2-5 and V is TRBV7-9, with 8 bases lining up with TRBD1. The end of the DNA aligns better with TRBJ2-7, so the J call may be wrong. The CDR3 consists of 14 residues. Per germline, CDR1 SEHNR and CDR2 FQNEAQ (reference sequence). The DNA for the CDR3 is TGTGCCAGCAGCTTTCCCGGGACAGGCTACGAGCAGTACTTC. Translated: CASSFPGTGYEQYF.

J is TRBJ1-1 and V is TRBV29-1, with D possibly TRBD1 on 6 matching bases. CDR1 and CDR2 (germline): SQVTM, ANQGSEA. The length of the CDR3 is 15 residues. The germline V and J ends were trimmed by 4 bases and 5 bases, with 20 bases remaining between them. The CDR3, as DNA: TGCAGCGTTGGGTCAGGGCCGGGGGGGGCAACTGAAGCTTTCTTT. Protein: CSVGSGPGGATEAFF.

The V and J genes are TRBV5-6 and TRBJ2-2; D gene unclear. Looked up from germline, CDR1 is SGHDT and CDR2 is YYEEEE. Trimming pared 4 bases from V and 1 base from J, leaving 11 bases between. The CDR3 runs 15 residues. The chain's CDR3 is CASSPTLRNTGELFF. The CDR3 DNA follows: TGTGCCAGCAGCCCCACTTTGCGGAACACCGGGGAGCTGTTTTTT.

The chain combines TRBV7-3 with TRBJ2-3, with D unresolved. CDR1 and CDR2 (germline): SGHTA, FQGTGA. The CDR3 has 13 residues. Between the trimmed V and J ends, which lost 3 bases and 0 bases, there was a span of 4 bases. Here the CDR3 reads CASSFQSTDTQYF. For the CDR3, the DNA is TGTGCCAGCAGCTTCCAAAGCACAGATACGCAGTATTTT.

By sample share, this clone is medium-sized. V and J are TRBV29-1 and TRBJ2-2; perhaps TRBD2 as D (6 bases). Germline V CDR1 and CDR2: SQVTM, ANQGSEA. Trimming stripped 7 bases from V and 6 bases from J, with 12 bases between. The CDR3 consists of 12 residues. The DNA for the CDR3 is TGCAGCGCCGTGGGGGGTCCCGGGGAGCTGTTTTTT. Its protein is CSAVGGPGELFF.

This clone appeared a few times. This chain uses TRBV4-3 with TRBJ2-1; 7 bases agree with TRBD2. V trimming: 0 bases; J trimming: 8 bases; junction bases outside the gene matches: 7. In germline, CDR1 is LGHNA, CDR2 YSLEER. The CDR3 has 15 amino acids. Here the CDR3 DNA reads TGCGCCAGCAGCCAAGATGGGAGGGCCTCGGATGAGCAGTTCTTC. Translated, it gives CASSQDGRASDEQFF.

The CDR3 is CASSVVARNEQFF. CDR3 nucleotide sequence: TGCGCCAGCAGCGTGGTAGCTCGCAATGAGCAGTTCTTC. J is TRBJ2-1 and V is TRBV5-1; D unclear. Germline V gives CDR1 SGHRS, CDR2 YFSETQ. This CDR3 spans 13 amino acids. V was cut by 4 bases and J by 6 bases, with 11 bases left in between.

J is TRBJ2-2 and V is TRBV30; no clear D gene. This CDR3 contains 13 residues. The V end was cut by 0 bases, the J end by 2 bases, with 4 bases between. Germline CDR1 reads GTSNPN; CDR2 reads SVGIG (reference sequence). The CDR3 sequence is CAWSVLNTGELFF. Written as DNA, the CDR3 is TGTGCCTGGAGTGTACTCAACACCGGGGAGCTGTTTTTT. Together with reference TRBV30 and TRBJ2-2, the CDR3 gives the full variable domain: SQTIHQWPATLVQPVGSPLSLECTVEGTSNPNLYWYRQAAGRGLQLLFYSVGIGQISSEVPQNLSASRPQDRQFILSSKKLLLSDSGFYLCAWSVLNTGELFFGEGSRLTVL.

The V call is TRBV9, the J call TRBJ2-5; D remains unclear. This CDR3 is built from 13 residues. Germline V lookup: CDR1 SGDLS, CDR2 YYNGEE. Trimming removed 0 bases at V and 2 bases at J, with 5 bases between. The CDR3 spells CASSVGGQETQYF. CDR3 nucleotide sequence: TGTGCCAGCAGCGTAGGCGGACAAGAGACCCAGTACTTC.

This chain links TRBV19 with TRBJ2-4; perhaps TRBD1 as D (5 bases). CDR1 is LNHDA, CDR2 SQIVND, per germline (reference sequence). With 2 bases removed from V and 8 bases from J, the gap between germline ends came to 10 bases. This CDR3 has 13 residues. This CDR3 reads CASSIQGSHIQYF. CDR3 DNA sequence: TGTGCCAGTAGTATACAGGGTAGTCACATTCAGTACTTC.

The J gene is TRBJ2-2, the V gene TRBV9; 7 bases match TRBD1. The CDR3 is 14 amino acids. Germline lookup yields CDR1 SGDLS and CDR2 YYNGEE. V gave up 7 bases and J gave up 1 base; unmatched junction bases: 4. For the CDR3, the DNA is TGTGCCAGCTCGGGACAGCTGAACACCGGGGAGCTGTTTTTT. Translated, it gives CASSGQLNTGELFF.

This chain joins TRBV19 and TRBJ2-4; 8 bases map to TRBD1. The germline V gene has CDR1 LNHDA and CDR2 SQIVND (reference sequence). The CDR3 sequence is 16 residues long. The V and J ends lost 1 base and 5 bases, in that order; junction bases with no gene match: 7. CDR3 region: CASSIGTGSGENIQYF. The CDR3, as DNA: TGTGCCAGTAGTATAGGGACAGGGAGTGGGGAAAACATTCAGTACTTC.

This clone turned up a few times. This sequence joins TRBV4-1 and TRBJ2-1, with unresolved D. With 2 bases removed from V and 4 bases from J, the gap between germline ends came to 9 bases. CDR1 is MGHRA and CDR2 is YSYEKL in the germline V gene. This CDR3 is built from 14 residues. This CDR3 is CASSQPPQYNEQFF. DNA for the CDR3: TGCGCCAGCAGCCAACCACCCCAGTACAATGAGCAGTTCTTC.

This clone has only a few counts. This sequence joins TRBV9 and TRBJ2-7; TRBD2 matches at 9 bases. The J segment lost 4 bases and the V segment lost 4 bases, leaving 6 bases of the junction unmatched. This CDR3 is built from 14 residues. The germline CDR1 and CDR2 sequences are SGDLS and YYNGEE. This CDR3 is CASSPGLAGYEQYF. The CDR3 DNA is TGTGCCAGCAGCCCCGGGCTAGCGGGATACGAGCAGTACTTC.

The V gene is TRBV10-3, the J gene TRBJ2-3, with 10 nucleotides matching TRBD2. After removal of 8 bases from V and 2 bases from J, the junction contained 13 bases not matched to a gene. Germline V lookup: CDR1 ENHRY, CDR2 SYGVKD. The length of the CDR3 is 17 residues. The CDR3 here is CAIGPGLAGEYTDTQYF. For the CDR3, the DNA is TGTGCCATCGGGCCCGGGCTAGCGGGGGAGTACACAGATACGCAGTATTTT.

This clone came up a few times. The V and J genes are TRBV7-9 and TRBJ1-2, with D unresolved. Germline CDR1 is SEHNR and CDR2 is FQNEAQ (reference sequence). The CDR3 has 19 amino acids. V was pared by 1 base and J by 6 bases, with 27 bases between. CDR3 sequence (DNA): TGTGCCAGCAGCTTAGTCTTGCTGATCCATCGGTCGGGTCGTGATGGCTACACCTTC. It is translated as CASSLVLLIHRSGRDGYTF.

This clone is medium-sized. This sequence joins TRBV9 and TRBJ1-1; D may be TRBD1 (6 bases). CDR1 SGDLS and CDR2 YYNGEE come from the germline V gene. Trimming pared 2 bases from V and 4 bases from J, leaving 12 bases between. The CDR3 sequence is 14 residues long. The CDR3 DNA sequence: TGTGCCAGCAGCGTCTCGACAGGCCGCACTGAAGCTTTCTTT. Translation gives CASSVSTGRTEAFF.

The chain links TRBV29-1 to TRBJ2-1; tentatively, D is TRBD2 (5 bases). The CDR3 consists of 14 residues. Trimming cost V 7 bases and J 6 bases, with 19 bases left between them. Per germline, CDR1 SQVTM and CDR2 ANQGSEA. CDR3 DNA: TGCAGCGCCACCCCCCCCGGACTCTCCAATGAGCAGTTCTTC. This translates into CSATPPGLSNEQFF.

The chain is built from TRBV7-2 and TRBJ1-2; 8 nucleotides agree with TRBD1. From germline, CDR1 is SGHTA and CDR2 FQGNSA. With V trimmed by 1 base and J by 7 bases, 5 bases remained unmatched. The CDR3 contains 14 residues. The CDR3 here is CASSLDQGAPGYTF. In nucleotides, the CDR3 is TGTGCCAGCAGCTTAGATCAGGGGGCGCCTGGCTACACCTTC. Filled out from reference TRBV7-2 and TRBJ1-2, the complete variable domain reads GAGVSQSPSNKVTEKGKDVELRCDPISGHTALYWYRQSLGQGLEFLIYFQGNSAPDKSGLPSDRFSAERTGGSVSTLTIQRTQQEDSAVYLCASSLDQGAPGYTFGSGTRLTVV.

The V gene is TRBV5-4, the J gene TRBJ2-2, with a weak D call TRBD1 (6 bases). Germline-derived CDR1 and CDR2 are SGHNT and YYREEE (reference sequence). V dropped 5 bases and J dropped 5 bases, with 13 bases sitting between them. The CDR3 is made up of 14 amino acids. CDR3 coding DNA: TGTGCCAGCAGGGGGCTAGGGGGTACCGGGGAGCTGTTTTTT. Amino acid sequence: CASRGLGGTGELFF.

As DNA, the CDR3 is TGTGCCAGCTCGCTAGGACAGATTGACTCTGGAAACACCATATATTTT. Its translation is CASSLGQIDSGNTIYF. The V gene is TRBV18, the J gene TRBJ1-3; tentatively, D is TRBD1 (6 bases). V dropped 6 bases and J dropped 0 bases, with 15 bases sitting between them. This CDR3 contains 16 residues. Per germline, CDR1 KGHSH and CDR2 LQKENI.